The 29 T cell receptor beta chains below come from one sample, sequenced in a study of glioma-infiltrating T cells. TCR alpha and beta CDR3 regions were amplified from RNA using iRepertoire nested multiplex PCR. TCRdb re-called the multiplex PCR reads through MiXCR, storing one row per CDR3 protein. This sample has about 89,000 distinct CDR3 sequences, with 20% to 25% found just once. The sequenced sample consisted of glioma tissue, nonneoplastic brain tissue, or PBMCs (not recorded which). The receptors were sampled from a human donor with low-grade glioma or glioblastoma, undergoing nonglioma brain surgery, or in good health (not recorded which).

This clonotype came up many times. The CDR3 region is CASRPLAGAETQYF. As DNA, the CDR3 is TGTGCCAGCAGACCGCTAGCGGGGGCAGAGACCCAGTACTTC. The chain employs TRBV27 and TRBJ2-5; the match to TRBD2 covers 10 bases. CDR1 is MNHEY, CDR2 SMNVEV, per germline (reference sequence). The CDR3 consists of 14 residues. J lost 4 bases, V lost 6 bases, and 5 bases had no gene match.

The chain couples TRBV18 to TRBJ2-3, with TRBD1 as a possible D gene (6 bases). The germline V gene has CDR1 KGHSH and CDR2 LQKENI. The CDR3 has 14 amino acids. The germline V and J ends were trimmed by 4 bases and 3 bases, with 11 bases remaining between them. The CDR3 region has the DNA TGTGCCAGCTCACAGACAGGAGCTACAGATACGCAGTATTTT. This gives the protein CASSQTGATDTQYF.

This clonotype was detected many times. J is TRBJ2-3 and V is TRBV25-1; 9 nucleotides align to TRBD2. CDR1 and CDR2 (germline): MGHDK, SYGVNS. The CDR3 runs 16 residues. The V segment lost 5 bases and the J segment 2 bases; nucleotides outside the gene matches: 8. CDR3 in amino acids: CASSPQRGAYTDTQYF. The DNA of the CDR3 is TGTGCCAGCAGTCCTCAGCGGGGGGCTTACACAGATACGCAGTATTTT.

This rearrangement joins TRBV2 to TRBJ2-7; D is possibly TRBD2 (5 bases). V lost 5 bases to trimming and J lost 4 bases, with 18 bases between them. The germline gives CDR1 SNHLY, CDR2 FYNNEI. The CDR3 has 15 amino acids. In DNA form, the CDR3 reads TGTGCCAGCAGTTCTAGAACTAGAGGGATATACGAGCAGTACTTC. It yields the protein CASSSRTRGIYEQYF.

The V and J genes are TRBV18 and TRBJ1-1; D unresolved. The V and J ends lost 1 base and 1 base respectively, with 7 bases between them. Per the germline V gene, CDR1 is KGHSH and CDR2 is LQKENI. CDR3 length: 14 residues. CDR3 in amino acids: CASSPREGNTEAFF. The DNA for the CDR3 is TGTGCCAGCTCACCACGGGAAGGGAACACTGAAGCTTTCTTT.

Regarding this clonotype: Possible read error: a much larger clone is one base away. J is TRBJ2-1 and V is TRBV29-1; D remains unclear. Deletions cut 2 bases from V and 10 bases from J, with 15 bases between. Germline V gene sequence: CDR1 SQVTM, CDR2 ANQGSEA. The length of the CDR3 is 13 residues. The CDR3 reads CSVEIGGSYEQFF. CDR3 in DNA: TGCAGCGTTGAAATTGGCGGCTCCTACGAGCAGTTCTTC.

The chain is built from TRBV7-2 and TRBJ1-5, with a tentative D call TRBD1 (6 bases). V gave up 4 bases and J gave up 0 bases, with 10 bases separating them. This CDR3 comprises 15 residues. Germline-derived CDR1 and CDR2 are SGHTA and FQGNSA. CDR3 DNA: TGTGCCAGCAGCTCAGACAGGTCTAGCAATCAGCCCCAGCATTTT. Amino acid sequence: CASSSDRSSNQPQHF.

In its sample, this clonotype was seen many times. The rearrangement links TRBV20-1 to TRBJ1-2; 11 bases map to TRBD1. Germline V gene data show CDR1 as DFQATT and CDR2 as SNEGSKA (reference sequence). The CDR3 is made up of 16 amino acids. Trimming took 5 bases from V and 8 from J; bases not matched to a gene: 16. The CDR3 region is CSAAPGTGGWAMGYTF. DNA for the CDR3: TGCAGTGCTGCTCCCGGGACAGGGGGTTGGGCTATGGGCTACACCTTC.

A remark on this clonotype: This could be a read error, since a much larger clone is one nucleotide away. The V gene is TRBV7-2, the J gene TRBJ1-2; the D is unclear. Germline V gene data show CDR1 as SGHTA and CDR2 as FQGNSA. The CDR3 spans 13 residues. The CDR3 coding sequence is TGTGCCAGCAGCTTAGACAGCCAGTATGACTACACCTTC. It is translated as CASSLDSQYDYTF. The full variable domain, its missing parts supplied by reference TRBV7-2 and TRBJ1-2, is GAGVSQSPSNKVTEKGKDVELRCDPISGHTALYWYRQSLGQGLEFLIYFQGNSAPDKSGLPSDRFSAERTGGSVSTLTIQRTQQEDSAVYLCASSLDSQYDYTFGSGTRLTVV.

This clonotype was detected many times. The V and J genes are TRBV7-9 and TRBJ2-7; D gene ambiguous. CDR1 SEHNR and CDR2 FQNEAQ come from the germline V gene (reference sequence). Deletions cut 5 bases from V and 2 bases from J, with 4 bases between. The CDR3 has 11 amino acids. The CDR3 DNA reads as TGTGCCAGCAGCGAGACCTACGAGCAGTACTTC. Its protein product is CASSETYEQYF.

This clonotype was seen only a few times. CDR3 sequence: CASSFTGVMGETQYF. For the CDR3, the DNA is TGTGCCAGCAGCTTTACAGGGGTGATGGGAGAGACCCAGTACTTC. The chain employs TRBV7-9 and TRBJ2-5, with 7 bases lining up with TRBD1. Unmatched junction bases numbered 8, after V lost 3 bases and J lost 4 bases. The CDR3 runs to 15 residues. The germline V gene has CDR1 SEHNR and CDR2 FQNEAQ (reference sequence).

This clonotype has at least ten counts. J is TRBJ2-1 and V is TRBV18; D is undetermined. Germline assignment: CDR1 KGHSH and CDR2 LQKENI. V was pared by 2 bases and J by 6 bases, with 8 bases between. The CDR3 is 13 amino acids. This CDR3 reads CASSPKGPNEQFF. The CDR3 DNA is TGTGCCAGCTCACCAAAAGGACCCAATGAGCAGTTCTTC.

Note on this clonotype: The junction departs from the called germline gene at one end, perhaps through a read error. The chain recombines TRBV6-2 or TRBV6-3 with TRBJ1-5, with D unclear. This CDR3 region has 13 residues. The V gene's germline CDR1 is MNHEY and CDR2 SVGEGT. The CDR3, as DNA: TGTGCCCGCAGTTTATCGAGCGCCAGGCCCCAGCATTTT. Translation gives CARSLSSARPQHF.

This clonotype was counted many times. The V gene is TRBV10-3, the J gene TRBJ2-3; TRBD1 matches 7 bases. CDR1 ENHRY and CDR2 SYGVKD come from the germline V gene. V dropped 3 bases and J dropped 2; count of bases not matched to a gene: 5. The CDR3 has 15 residues. This chain's CDR3 is CAISDSGQLTDTQYF. The CDR3 DNA is TGTGCCATCAGTGATTCGGGACAGCTCACAGATACGCAGTATTTT.

This clonotype came up many times. The genes are TRBV7-2 and TRBJ2-3; 8 bases are shared with TRBD1. The CDR3 has 16 amino acids. Germline loops: CDR1 SGHTA, CDR2 FQGNSA. V shed 5 bases, J shed 9 bases, and the junction held 16 bases outside the gene matches. CDR3 bases: TGTGCCAGCAGCACCCAACGGACAGGGTCAGATAAGACGCAGTATTTT. Protein sequence: CASSTQRTGSDKTQYF.

Ten or more counts support this clonotype. This chain uses TRBV2 with TRBJ2-5, with D possibly being TRBD1 (6 bases). This CDR3 is built from 14 residues. Germline CDR1 and CDR2: SNHLY and FYNNEI. V was shortened by 5 bases and J by 2 bases, with 12 bases between the two germline ends. CDR3 amino acids: CASSTHRDQETQYF. The CDR3 nucleotides read TGTGCCAGCAGTACCCACAGGGATCAAGAGACCCAGTACTTC.

The table lists this clonotype with many counts. This chain uses TRBV18 with TRBJ2-7, with 9 bases matching TRBD1. Germline CDR1 KGHSH, CDR2 LQKENI. With 3 bases clipped from V and 3 bases from J, the junction kept 12 bases outside the gene matches. This CDR3 comprises 17 residues. For the CDR3, the DNA is TGTGCCAGCTCACCCCCTACCTCCGAGACAGGGGGCTACGAGCAGTACTTC. Encoded protein: CASSPPTSETGGYEQYF.

As to this clonotype: A much larger clone lies one base from this, so it may be a read error. The chain couples TRBV12-3 or TRBV12-4 to TRBJ2-6, with D uncertain. The CDR3 loop spans 14 amino acids. The chain's CDR3 is CASGLEIAANVLTF. The DNA for the CDR3 is TGTGCCAGCGGTTTGGAGATTGCGGCCAACGTCCTGACTTTC.

This clonotype was seen many times. This rearrangement joins TRBV27 to TRBJ1-2; D is undetermined. The CDR3 contains 13 residues. CDR1 is MNHEY, CDR2 SMNVEV, per germline (reference sequence). Trimming took 1 base from V and 2 from J, leaving 5 bases between them. The CDR3 nucleotides are TGTGCCAGCAGTTTATGGGGAAACTATGGCTACACCTTC. Residues: CASSLWGNYGYTF.

There are many counts of this clonotype. The chain recombines TRBV27 with TRBJ2-1, with 8 positions matching TRBD2. Trimming at V came to 3 bases and at J to 4 bases, leaving 5 bases not matched to a gene. The CDR3 totals 15 residues. CDR1 MNHEY and CDR2 SMNVEV come from the germline V gene (reference sequence). The chain's CDR3 is CASSFLASGYNEQFF. The DNA of the CDR3 is TGTGCCAGCAGTTTTTTGGCTAGCGGGTACAATGAGCAGTTCTTC.

This clonotype was counted ten times or more. The chain joins TRBV6-1 to TRBJ2-1, with D perhaps TRBD2 (5 bases). Germline-derived CDR1 and CDR2 are MNHNS and SASEGT. The CDR3 extends over 14 amino acids. Trimming took off 8 bases at V and 4 bases at J, with 15 bases between the two ends. Here the CDR3 DNA reads TGTGCCAGCCACTACTCGCGGGTATACAATGAGCAGTTCTTC. Protein: CASHYSRVYNEQFF.

The chain joins TRBV18 to TRBJ2-1; 7 bases map to TRBD1. J lost 4 bases, V lost 6 bases, and 15 bases had no gene match. Germline V gene sequence: CDR1 KGHSH, CDR2 LQKENI. The CDR3 is made up of 17 amino acids. In nucleotides, the CDR3 is TGTGCCAGCTCTCCCGGGACAGCCCCCACATTTTACAATGAGCAGTTCTTC. Translated, it gives CASSPGTAPTFYNEQFF.

The gene calls are TRBV12-5 and TRBJ2-3; D is possibly TRBD1 (5 bases). The CDR3 is 14 amino acids. The germline gives CDR1 LGHNT, CDR2 FRNRAP. Trimming stripped 5 bases from V and 2 bases from J, with 11 bases between. The CDR3 sequence is CASGLQEFTDTQYF. The CDR3 DNA reads TGTGCTAGTGGTCTACAGGAGTTCACAGATACGCAGTATTTT.

This clonotype appeared a single time. Sequence at one end of the junction differs from germline and may be a read error. The V gene is TRBV20-1, the J gene TRBJ1-2, with D uncertain. Germline V gene sequence: CDR1 DFQATT, CDR2 SNEGSKA (reference sequence). This CDR3 has 13 residues. In DNA form, the CDR3 reads TGCAGTGCGAGAGATCGGAGAGGGAAGGGCGACACCTTC. This codes for CSARDRRGKGDTF.

The J gene is TRBJ2-1, the V gene TRBV4-2; D tentatively fits TRBD1 or TRBD2 (5 bases each). The CDR3 consists of 13 residues. CDR1 is LGHNA, CDR2 YNFKEQ, per germline. The V and J ends lost 7 bases and 5 bases respectively, with 12 bases between them. The CDR3 region has the DNA TGTGCCAGCAACGGGGACGGAGACAATGAGCAGTTCTTC. The encoded protein is CASNGDGDNEQFF.

This clonotype was seen ten or more times. This rearrangement joins TRBV7-9 to TRBJ1-5, with a tentative D call TRBD1 (5 bases). Germline-derived CDR1 and CDR2 are SEHNR and FQNEAQ (reference sequence). V was shortened by 0 bases and J by 4 bases, with 7 bases between the two germline ends. The CDR3 extends over 14 amino acids. In DNA, the CDR3 is TGTGCCAGCAGCTTAGCCCAGGGAAATCAGCCCCAGCATTTT. It specifies CASSLAQGNQPQHF.

The rearrangement links TRBV7-8 to TRBJ2-4; 8 nucleotides match TRBD1. Germline V CDR1 and CDR2: SGHVS, FQNEAQ. V lost 0 bases to trimming and J lost 9 bases; unmatched junction nucleotides: 4. CDR3 length: 14 residues. The CDR3: CASSLAGQGVIQYF. The CDR3 coding sequence is TGTGCCAGCAGCTTAGCCGGACAGGGTGTCATTCAGTACTTC.

With respect to this clonotype: It may be a read error: a sequence one base away is much more abundant. The gene calls are TRBV7-2 and TRBJ2-5; D might be TRBD2 (5 bases). The CDR3 has 14 amino acids. Trimming pared 0 bases from V and 7 bases from J, leaving 12 bases between. Germline lookup yields CDR1 SGHTA and CDR2 FQGNSA. CDR3 in DNA: TGTGCCAGCAGCTTAGCAGGGTTAGGAGGGACCCAGTACTTC. This translates into CASSLAGLGGTQYF.

In this sample, this clonotype turned up many times. The rearrangement links TRBV20-1 to TRBJ1-3; D gene ambiguous. From germline, CDR1 is DFQATT and CDR2 SNEGSKA (reference sequence). Trimming pared 3 bases from V and 2 bases from J, leaving 11 bases between. The CDR3 has 14 residues. Here the CDR3 DNA reads TGCAGTGCTAGTCATGGTTCTGCTGGAAACACCATATATTTT. Translation: CSASHGSAGNTIYF.